This T cell receptor beta chain was identified during a study of T cells in tuberculosis. The table came from immunoSEQ multiplex PCR; TCRdb's copy has only in-frame clones and leaves some out. The sample records around 41,000 clones, roughly 94% being singletons. Sequencing input: PBMCs. This TCR was sampled from a donor between 10 and 35 years old with latent tuberculosis or without tuberculosis infection. Some clones in this sample may be carry-over from other donors' samples.

CDR3 sequence reads: CASSLVSLADYNEQFF. CDR3 in DNA: TGTGCCAGCAGCTTAGTTAGTCTAGCGGATTACAATGAGCAGTTCTTC. The chain recombines TRBV7-9 with TRBJ2-1; 7 bases match TRBD2. There are 16 residues in the CDR3. Trimming cost V 1 base and J 4 bases; bases outside gene matches: 7. Germline V gives CDR1 SEHNR, CDR2 FQNEAQ (reference sequence).